Below, one T cell receptor (beta chain) is given with its context. Antigen: not known. V lost 8 bases, J lost 2 bases, and 16 bases lay in between. Looked up from germline, CDR1 is PRHDT and CDR2 is FYEKMQ (reference sequence). The CDR3 is 14 residues long. These data belong to a study of brain T cells in children with intractable seizures. Study-level points and caveats: Absence of clones before surgery may stem from lower sequencing depth.

Indicated time point: blood from clinic visit 5 months post-surgery; TSC patient then seizure free. The sequenced cases were selected for having the highest brain T cell transcript signatures. The table came from immunoSEQ multiplex PCR; TCRdb's copy has only in-frame clones and leaves some out. Of hundreds of thousands of clones in the sample, over 90% were seen once. The specimen was peripheral blood, collected roughly 5 months after surgery. The sequence came from a boy in the first two years of life with tuberous sclerosis and intractable seizures. This chain uses TRBV13 with TRBJ2-7, with a possible D match to TRBD1 (5 bases). This CDR3 is CASQSLDTAYEQYF. The CDR3 region has the DNA TGTGCCAGCCAGAGTCTGGACACTGCCTACGAGCAGTACTTC.